Listed here are 30 T cell receptor beta chains from one sample, sequenced in a study of cytomegalovirus exposure and HLA in healthy donors. Primers for the PCR totalled 60 Vbeta and 13 Jbeta. TCRdb keeps only in-frame clones here, not all; method: immunoSEQ multiplex PCR. The sample lists around 85,000 clones; about 80% were seen once. Material for sequencing was PBMCs. The receptors were sampled from a man aged 50 to 59 in good health and CMV-seropositive.

This clone was recorded many times. A much larger clone is a single base away; this may be a read error. The chain is built from TRBV11-2 and TRBJ1-1; D is unresolved. The germline V gene has CDR1 SGHAT and CDR2 FQNNGV. The CDR3 is 11 residues long. V was shortened by 3 bases and J by 10 bases, with 9 bases between the two germline ends. The CDR3 DNA reads TGTGCCAGCAGCTTGAACGGAGTAGCTTTCTTT. It codes for CASSLNGVAFF.

The J gene is TRBJ1-2, the V gene TRBV7-6; unclear D gene. V lost 1 base to trimming and J lost 8 bases, with 11 bases between them. CDR1 SGHVS and CDR2 FNYEAQ come from the germline V gene. The length of the CDR3 is 13 residues. The CDR3 coding sequence is TGTGCCAGCAGCTTAGAAAGGTCGGGGGGCTACACCTTC. Amino acids: CASSLERSGGYTF.

The rearrangement uses TRBV5-1 and TRBJ2-2; TRBD2 is a possible D gene (5 bases). CDR1 is SGHRS, CDR2 YFSETQ, per germline. Deletions cut 0 bases from V and 2 bases from J, with 8 bases between. There are 15 residues in the CDR3. This CDR3 reads CASSLAGKNTGELFF. The CDR3 nucleotides read TGCGCCAGCAGCTTGGCCGGGAAAAACACCGGGGAGCTGTTTTTT.

The chain recombines TRBV16 with TRBJ1-2; 9 bases are a match to TRBD1. Unmatched junction bases numbered 7, after V lost 7 bases and J lost 4 bases. The germline V gene has CDR1 KGHSY and CDR2 FQNENV. The CDR3 runs to 14 residues. In DNA, the CDR3 is TGTGCCAGCATCAGGGACAGGGCTGCCTATGGCTACACCTTC. It encodes CASIRDRAAYGYTF.

The rearrangement joins TRBV15 to TRBJ2-7, with 12 positions matching TRBD1. Germline V gene sequence: CDR1 LNHNV, CDR2 YYDKDF (reference sequence). Trimming at V came to 5 bases and at J to 4 bases, leaving 6 bases not matched to a gene. The CDR3 extends over 15 amino acids. The CDR3 region is CATSDGTGGGYEQYF. In DNA, the CDR3 is TGTGCCACCAGCGACGGGACAGGGGGCGGTTACGAGCAGTACTTC. Using reference TRBV15 and TRBJ2-7 for the parts outside the CDR3, the full variable domain is DAMVIQNPRYQVTQFGKPVTLSCSQTLNHNVMYWYQQKSSQAPKLLFHYYDKDFNNEADTPDNFQSRRPNTSFCFLDIRSPGLGDTAMYLCATSDGTGGGYEQYFGPGTRLTVT.

The rearrangement joins TRBV4-2 to TRBJ2-7; 12 bases line up with TRBD2. Per the germline V gene, CDR1 is LGHNA and CDR2 is YNFKEQ. The CDR3 consists of 16 residues. V dropped 0 bases and J dropped 3; count of bases not matched to a gene: 3. CDR3 DNA sequence: TGTGCCAGCAGCCAAGAAAGGACTAGCGGGATCTACGAGCAGTACTTC. It yields the protein CASSQERTSGIYEQYF.

This chain uses TRBV15 with TRBJ1-3; D remains unclear. The germline V gene encodes CDR1 LNHNV and CDR2 YYDKDF (reference sequence). The CDR3 loop spans 14 amino acids. Between the trimmed V and J ends, which lost 1 base and 0 bases, there was a span of 4 bases. CDR3 nucleotide sequence: TGTGCCACCAGCAGAGGCAGCTCTGGAAACACCATATATTTT. This codes for CATSRGSSGNTIYF.

The rearrangement links TRBV6-1 to TRBJ2-7, with TRBD2 matching over 13 bases. Trimming cost V 6 bases and J 7 bases; bases outside gene matches: 9. CDR1 and CDR2 (germline): MNHNS, SASEGT. The CDR3 is made up of 15 amino acids. CDR3 amino acids: CASSSWTSGRGEQYF. CDR3 sequence (DNA): TGTGCCAGCAGCTCCTGGACTAGCGGGAGAGGGGAGCAGTACTTC.

The gene calls are TRBV7-9 and TRBJ2-7; D is uncertain. CDR1 SEHNR and CDR2 FQNEAQ come from the germline V gene (reference sequence). Trimming cost V 2 bases and J 0 bases, with 8 bases left between them. This CDR3 has 14 residues. The CDR3 spells CASSLFQDSYEQYF. As DNA, the CDR3 is TGTGCCAGCAGCTTATTCCAGGACTCCTACGAGCAGTACTTC.

The chain has TRBV5-8 and TRBJ2-5; no reliable D call. The germline V and J ends were trimmed by 0 bases and 3 bases, with 9 bases remaining between them. Germline CDR1 is SGHTS and CDR2 is YDEGEE. CDR3 length equals 14 residues. CDR3 coding DNA: TGTGCCAGCAGCTTGGCGTTACGGGAAGAGACCCAGTACTTC. It is translated as CASSLALREETQYF.

The chain is built from TRBV18 and TRBJ2-1, with TRBD2 as a possible D gene (5 bases). Germline V gives CDR1 KGHSH, CDR2 LQKENI. The CDR3 is 16 residues long. V was trimmed by 3 bases and J by 2 bases, leaving 14 bases between them. The DNA of the CDR3 is TGTGCCAGCTCACCCCGAACCGGACTTCCCTACAATGAGCAGTTCTTC. Protein: CASSPRTGLPYNEQFF.

This chain uses TRBV7-9 with TRBJ2-3, with 7 bases aligning to TRBD1. The germline gives CDR1 SEHNR, CDR2 FQNEAQ (reference sequence). CDR3 length: 15 amino acids. With V trimmed by 3 bases and J by 5 bases, 8 bases remained unmatched. CDR3 loop: CASSLGTARGDTQYF. The DNA for the CDR3 is TGTGCCAGCAGCTTGGGGACAGCGAGGGGAGATACGCAGTATTTT.

The rearrangement links TRBV2 to TRBJ1-4; the match to TRBD1 covers 9 bases. This CDR3 is 16 amino acids long. Germline V gives CDR1 SNHLY, CDR2 FYNNEI. The V gene end was trimmed by 5 bases and the J gene end by 7 bases; junction bases not matched to a gene: 11. The CDR3 loop reads CASSNRMGQGREKLFF. CDR3 DNA sequence: TGTGCCAGCAGTAACAGGATGGGACAGGGCCGTGAAAAACTGTTTTTT.

This chain joins TRBV11-2 and TRBJ2-2; 9 positions agree with TRBD2. The CDR3 consists of 17 residues. With 1 base clipped from V and 0 bases from J, the junction kept 3 bases outside the gene matches. The germline V gene encodes CDR1 SGHAT and CDR2 FQNNGV. The CDR3 DNA follows: TGTGCCAGCAGCTTAGTTCCTAGCGGGACGAACACCGGGGAGCTGTTTTTT. This codes for CASSLVPSGTNTGELFF.

This clone has only one observation. The J gene is TRBJ2-1, the V gene TRBV14; 11 bases match TRBD2. V lost 6 bases and J lost 4; bases outside the gene matches: 5. CDR3 length: 15 amino acids. Germline assignment: CDR1 SGHDN and CDR2 FVKESK. The CDR3 nucleotides read TGTGCCAGCAGGGGGGGACTAGCGGCTTACAATGAGCAGTTCTTC. It is translated as CASRGGLAAYNEQFF. Drawing the rest from reference TRBV14 and TRBJ2-1, the complete variable domain is EAGVTQFPSHSVIEKGQTVTLRCDPISGHDNLYWYRRVMGKEIKFLLHFVKESKQDESGMPNNRFLAERTGGTYSTLKVQPAELEDSGVYFCASRGGLAAYNEQFFGPGTRLTVL.

The chain couples TRBV15 to TRBJ2-7; 12 bases match TRBD2. J gave up 0 bases and V 3 bases, and 3 bases lay outside the gene matches. CDR3 length equals 16 residues. Germline V gene data show CDR1 as LNHNV and CDR2 as YYDKDF (reference sequence). The CDR3 bases are TGTGCCACCAGCAGGTTACTAGCGGGAGGCTCCTACGAGCAGTACTTC. Amino acids: CATSRLLAGGSYEQYF.

The chain combines TRBV27 with TRBJ2-7; TRBD1 is a possible D gene (6 bases). V was trimmed by 5 bases and J by 3 bases, leaving 14 bases between them. Germline V gene data show CDR1 as MNHEY and CDR2 as SMNVEV (reference sequence). The CDR3 length is 14 residues. The CDR3 loop is CASSPQGEYYEQYF. The CDR3 DNA reads TGTGCCAGCAGTCCACAGGGAGAATACTACGAGCAGTACTTC.

This rearrangement joins TRBV2 to TRBJ2-7, with D uncertain. Deletions cut 1 base from V and 2 bases from J, with 12 bases between. Germline CDR1 is SNHLY and CDR2 is FYNNEI. CDR3 size: 15 residues. Here the CDR3 DNA reads TGTGCCAGCAGTGAAGACTACACCATGACCTACGAGCAGTACTTC. Translating it yields CASSEDYTMTYEQYF. The full variable domain, its missing parts supplied by reference TRBV2 and TRBJ2-7, is EPEVTQTPSHQVTQMGQEVILRCVPISNHLYFYWYRQILGQKVEFLVSFYNNEISEKSEIFDDQFSVERPDGSNFTLKIRSTKLEDSAMYFCASSEDYTMTYEQYFGPGTRLTVT.

The rearrangement joins TRBV7-2 to TRBJ1-5; TRBD1 agrees at 8 bases. This CDR3 comprises 15 residues. The germline V gene encodes CDR1 SGHTA and CDR2 FQGNSA. The trim removed 6 bases at V and 3 bases at J, leaving 7 bases unmatched. The CDR3 sequence: CASRTGTGNNQPQHF. Here the CDR3 DNA reads TGTGCCAGCAGAACCGGGACAGGAAACAATCAGCCCCAGCATTTT.

The chain recombines TRBV7-8 with TRBJ2-7, with 8 bases lining up with TRBD1. Germline V gene data show CDR1 as SGHVS and CDR2 as FQNEAQ. This CDR3 has 15 amino acids. The V segment lost 5 bases and the J segment 1 base; nucleotides outside the gene matches: 7. CDR3 residues: CASSARDRSSYEQYF. CDR3 coding DNA: TGTGCCAGCAGCGCCCGGGACAGGTCTTCCTACGAGCAGTACTTC. The full variable domain, with the rest looked up from reference TRBV7-8 and TRBJ2-7, is GAGVSQSPRYKVAKRGQDVALRCDPISGHVSLFWYQQALGQGPEFLTYFQNEAQLDKSGLPSDRFFAERPEGSVSTLKIQRTQQEDSAVYLCASSARDRSSYEQYFGPGTRLTVT.

The chain employs TRBV11-2 and TRBJ2-1; TRBD2 agrees at 10 bases. Germline V CDR1 and CDR2: SGHAT, FQNNGV. Germline trimming cut 8 bases from V and 7 bases from J; bases unmatched to any gene: 8. The CDR3 is made up of 14 amino acids. The CDR3: CASGGLADGNEQFF. The CDR3 bases are TGTGCCAGCGGCGGACTAGCGGATGGGAATGAGCAGTTCTTC. Filled out from reference TRBV11-2 and TRBJ2-1, the complete variable domain reads EAGVAQSPRYKIIEKRQSVAFWCNPISGHATLYWYQQILGQGPKLLIQFQNNGVVDDSQLPKDRFSAERLKGVDSTLKIQPAKLEDSAVYLCASGGLADGNEQFFGPGTRLTVL.

This rearrangement joins TRBV10-1 to TRBJ2-7; 11 positions agree with TRBD2. The junction had 1 base not matched to a gene; V was cut back by 8 bases and J by 1 base. The CDR3 runs 13 residues. The germline CDR1 and CDR2 sequences are WNHNN and SYGVQD (reference sequence). The chain's CDR3 is CASGTSGSYEQYF. CDR3 DNA sequence: TGCGCCAGCGGGACTAGCGGATCCTACGAGCAGTACTTC.

This chain links TRBV4-1 with TRBJ1-3; D is unclear. CDR3 size: 14 residues. V lost 5 bases, J lost 2 bases, and 10 bases lay in between. Germline assignment: CDR1 MGHRA and CDR2 YSYEKL. The DNA of the CDR3 is TGCGCCAGCAGCGTTACAGTTGCTGGAAACACCATATATTTT. Translation: CASSVTVAGNTIYF.

V and J are TRBV7-9 and TRBJ1-5; 9 bases match TRBD1. V lost 5 bases, J lost 1 base, and 6 bases stayed unmatched. The length of the CDR3 is 16 residues. Germline CDR1 SEHNR, CDR2 FQNEAQ (reference sequence). The CDR3 nucleotides are TGTGCCAGCAGCGATGGACAGGGGCTGAGCAATCAGCCCCAGCATTTT. Protein product: CASSDGQGLSNQPQHF.

The chain uses TRBV18 and TRBJ2-1, with 11 positions matching TRBD2. Germline V gives CDR1 KGHSH, CDR2 LQKENI. V shed 3 bases, J shed 4 bases, and the junction held 5 bases outside the gene matches. The CDR3 consists of 16 residues. This CDR3 is CASSPIAGGLYNEQFF. For the CDR3, the DNA is TGTGCCAGCTCACCGATAGCGGGAGGGCTGTACAATGAGCAGTTCTTC.

Only one count was recorded for this clone. J is TRBJ1-3 and V is TRBV18, with 9 bases lining up with TRBD1. The CDR3 extends over 15 amino acids. Germline V gene data show CDR1 as KGHSH and CDR2 as LQKENI. Unmatched junction bases numbered 6, after V lost 9 bases and J lost 0 bases. The CDR3 loop reads CASLPGQGSGNTIYF. CDR3 DNA: TGTGCCAGTTTACCGGGACAGGGCTCTGGAAACACCATATATTTT.

The table lists this clone with a count of one. The chain links TRBV2 to TRBJ2-2; TRBD1 is a possible D gene (6 bases). Trimming removed 10 bases at V and 0 bases at J, with 9 bases between. Per the germline V gene, CDR1 is SNHLY and CDR2 is FYNNEI. The CDR3 loop spans 13 amino acids. CDR3 protein: CATKGANTGELFF. CDR3 sequence (DNA): TGTGCCACCAAGGGGGCGAACACCGGGGAGCTGTTTTTT.

V usage is TRBV5-5 and J usage is TRBJ1-4, with 10 bases fitting TRBD1. The CDR3 consists of 15 residues. From germline, CDR1 is SGHKS and CDR2 YYEKEE (reference sequence). The trim removed 4 bases at V and 4 bases at J, leaving 4 bases unmatched. The CDR3 DNA reads as TGTGCCAGCAGCCCGGGGGACAGGGGTAATGAAAAACTGTTTTTT. Amino acid sequence: CASSPGDRGNEKLFF.

This chain connects TRBV19 to TRBJ2-1; 9 positions match TRBD1. V lost 7 bases to trimming and J lost 2 bases; unmatched junction nucleotides: 0. The CDR3 is 13 residues long. Germline V gene sequence: CDR1 LNHDA, CDR2 SQIVND (reference sequence). The CDR3 DNA follows: TGTGCCAGTAACAGGGGGCCCTACAATGAGCAGTTCTTC. Its translation is CASNRGPYNEQFF.

The J gene is TRBJ2-3, the V gene TRBV4-1; 12 bases fit TRBD2. J gave up 0 bases and V 1 base, and 5 bases lay outside the gene matches. Germline CDR1 reads MGHRA; CDR2 reads YSYEKL. The CDR3 sequence is 18 residues long. The CDR3 is CASSQAGTSGFSTDTQYF. Here the CDR3 DNA reads TGCGCCAGCAGCCAAGCCGGGACTAGCGGGTTTAGCACAGATACGCAGTATTTT.